A single TCR beta chain is shown here with its context. The sample is drawn from a study of blood T cell repertoires in COVID-19. Study summary: PBMCs, B-cell-depleted T cells, or T cells were the source of the cDNA or gDNA that made up the material.

The germline V and J ends were trimmed by 4 bases and 4 bases, with 17 bases remaining between them. CDR1 is SGDLS and CDR2 is YYNGEE in the germline V gene. The CDR3 covers 15 residues. Clones were read by immunoSEQ multiplex PCR, and TCRdb kept only the in-frame ones, dropping some. The sample has some 150,000 clones, 80% to 90% seen once. V is TRBV9 and J is TRBJ1-2; TRBD1 is a possible D gene (6 bases). Material: peripheral blood. The clonotype was recovered from an older woman with COVID-19, enrolled during active disease. CDR3 residues: CASSPRDMDFYGYTF. CDR3 sequence (DNA): TGTGCCAGCAGCCCCCGGGACATGGACTTCTATGGCTACACCTTC.